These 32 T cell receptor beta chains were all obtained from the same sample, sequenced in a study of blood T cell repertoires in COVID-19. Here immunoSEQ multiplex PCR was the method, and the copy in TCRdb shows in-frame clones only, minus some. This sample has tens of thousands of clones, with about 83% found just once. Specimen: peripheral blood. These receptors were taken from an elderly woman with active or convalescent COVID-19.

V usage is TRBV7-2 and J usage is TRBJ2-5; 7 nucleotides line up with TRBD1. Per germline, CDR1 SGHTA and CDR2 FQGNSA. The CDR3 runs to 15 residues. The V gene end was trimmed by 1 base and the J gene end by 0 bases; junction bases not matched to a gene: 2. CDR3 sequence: CASSLGTGYQETQYF. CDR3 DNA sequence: TGTGCCAGCAGCTTAGGGACAGGATACCAAGAGACCCAGTACTTC.

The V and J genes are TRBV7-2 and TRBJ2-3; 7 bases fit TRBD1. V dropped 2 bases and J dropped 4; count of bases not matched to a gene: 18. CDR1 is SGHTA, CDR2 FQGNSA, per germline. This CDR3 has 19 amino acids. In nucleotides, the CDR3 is TGTGCCAGCAGCTTAATTCATTTTTCCTCAGGGGGTAGCGCAGATACGCAGTATTTT. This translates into CASSLIHFSSGGSADTQYF.

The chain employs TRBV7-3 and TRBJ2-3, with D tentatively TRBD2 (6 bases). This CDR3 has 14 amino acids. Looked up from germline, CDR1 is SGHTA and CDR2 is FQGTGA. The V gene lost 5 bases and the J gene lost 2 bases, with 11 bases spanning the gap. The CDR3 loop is CASSRGGYTDTQYF. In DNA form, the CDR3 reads TGTGCCAGCAGCCGTGGGGGGTACACAGATACGCAGTATTTT.

CDR3 coding DNA: TGTGCCAGCAGTTCTGGACAAAATCAGCCCCAGCATTTT. Its protein product is CASSSGQNQPQHF. The V gene is TRBV6-5, the J gene TRBJ1-5; a possible D gene is TRBD1 (5 bases). This CDR3 is 13 amino acids long. Per germline, CDR1 MNHEY and CDR2 SVGAGI. The V end lost 4 bases, the J end lost 4 bases, and 8 bases lay between the germline ends.

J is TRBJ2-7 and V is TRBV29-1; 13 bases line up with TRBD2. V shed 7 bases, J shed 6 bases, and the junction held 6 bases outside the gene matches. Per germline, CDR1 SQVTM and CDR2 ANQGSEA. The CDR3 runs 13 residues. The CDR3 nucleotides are TGCAGCGCAAGACTAGCGGGAGGTAGCGAGCAGTACTTC. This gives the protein CSARLAGGSEQYF.

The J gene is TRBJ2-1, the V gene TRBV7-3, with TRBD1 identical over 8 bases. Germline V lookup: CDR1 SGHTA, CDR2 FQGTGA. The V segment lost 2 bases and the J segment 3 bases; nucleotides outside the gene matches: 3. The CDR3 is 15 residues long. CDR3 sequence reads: CASSLDRGGYNEQFF. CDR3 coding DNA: TGTGCCAGCAGCTTAGACAGGGGTGGCTACAATGAGCAGTTCTTC.

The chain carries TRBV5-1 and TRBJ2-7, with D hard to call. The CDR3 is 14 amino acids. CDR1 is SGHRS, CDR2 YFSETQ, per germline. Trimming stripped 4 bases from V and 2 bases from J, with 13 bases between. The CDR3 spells CASSPEPATYEQYF. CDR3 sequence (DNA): TGCGCCAGCAGCCCAGAACCAGCGACCTACGAGCAGTACTTC.

Written as DNA, the CDR3 is TGTGCCAGCGGCAAGGCGGGGCTCTACGAGCAGTACTTC. Translation gives CASGKAGLYEQYF. V usage is TRBV5-5 and J usage is TRBJ2-7, with D maybe TRBD2 (6 bases). CDR1 and CDR2 from the germline V gene are SGHKS and YYEKEE (reference sequence). The CDR3 is 13 amino acids. Trimming cost V 7 bases and J 3 bases, with 14 bases left between them.

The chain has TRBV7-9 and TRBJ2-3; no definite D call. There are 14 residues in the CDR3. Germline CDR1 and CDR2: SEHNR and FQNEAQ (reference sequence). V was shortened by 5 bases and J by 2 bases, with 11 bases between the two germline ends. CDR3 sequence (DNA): TGTGCCAGCAGCCCTGGGCTTCCCACAGATACGCAGTATTTT. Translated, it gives CASSPGLPTDTQYF. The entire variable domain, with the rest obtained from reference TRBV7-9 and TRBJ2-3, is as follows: DTGVSQNPRHKITKRGQNVTFRCDPISEHNRLYWYRQTLGQGPEFLTYFQNEAQLEKSRLLSDRFSAERPKGSFSTLEIQRTEQGDSAMYLCASSPGLPTDTQYFGPGTRLTVL.

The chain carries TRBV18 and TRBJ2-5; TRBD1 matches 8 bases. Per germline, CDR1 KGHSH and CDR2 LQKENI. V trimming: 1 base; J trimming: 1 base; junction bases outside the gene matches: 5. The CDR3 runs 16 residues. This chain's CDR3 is CASSPQRTGLQETQYF. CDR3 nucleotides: TGTGCCAGCTCACCACAAAGGACAGGGCTCCAAGAGACCCAGTACTTC.

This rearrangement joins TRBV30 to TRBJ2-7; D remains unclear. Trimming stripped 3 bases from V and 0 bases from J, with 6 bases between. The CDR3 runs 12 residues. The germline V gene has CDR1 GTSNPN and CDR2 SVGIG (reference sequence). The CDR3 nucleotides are TGTGCCTGGAGGAGGAGCTCCTACGAGCAGTACTTC. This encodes CAWRRSSYEQYF.

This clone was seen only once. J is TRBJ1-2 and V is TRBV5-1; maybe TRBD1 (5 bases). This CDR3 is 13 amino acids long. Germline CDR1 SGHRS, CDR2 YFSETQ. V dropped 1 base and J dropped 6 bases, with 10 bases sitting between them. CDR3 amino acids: CASSLSPGNGYTF. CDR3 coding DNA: TGCGCCAGCAGCTTGTCGCCAGGGAATGGCTACACCTTC. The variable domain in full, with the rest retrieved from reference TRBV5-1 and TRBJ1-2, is KAGVTQTPRYLIKTRGQQVTLSCSPISGHRSVSWYQQTPGQGLQFLFEYFSETQRNKGNFPGRFSGRQFSNSRSEMNVSTLELGDSALYLCASSLSPGNGYTFGSGTRLTVV.

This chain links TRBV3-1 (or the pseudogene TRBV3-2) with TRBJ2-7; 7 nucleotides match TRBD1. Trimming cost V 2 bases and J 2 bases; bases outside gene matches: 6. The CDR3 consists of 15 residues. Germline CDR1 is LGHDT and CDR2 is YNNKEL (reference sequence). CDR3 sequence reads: CASSQPGTATYEQYF. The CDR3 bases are TGTGCCAGCAGCCAACCCGGGACAGCGACCTACGAGCAGTACTTC.

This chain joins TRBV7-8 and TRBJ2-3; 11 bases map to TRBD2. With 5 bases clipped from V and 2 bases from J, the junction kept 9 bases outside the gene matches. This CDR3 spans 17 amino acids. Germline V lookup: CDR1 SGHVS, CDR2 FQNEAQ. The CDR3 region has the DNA TGTGCCAGCAGCCAGGAGGGGACTAGCGGAAACACAGATACGCAGTATTTT. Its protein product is CASSQEGTSGNTDTQYF.

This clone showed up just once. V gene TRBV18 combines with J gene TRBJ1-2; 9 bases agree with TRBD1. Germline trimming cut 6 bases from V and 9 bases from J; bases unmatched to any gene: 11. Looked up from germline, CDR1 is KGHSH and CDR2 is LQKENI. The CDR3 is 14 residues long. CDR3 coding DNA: TGTGCCAGCTCTTCCACGGGACAGGGAGGAAGCTACACCTTC. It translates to CASSSTGQGGSYTF.

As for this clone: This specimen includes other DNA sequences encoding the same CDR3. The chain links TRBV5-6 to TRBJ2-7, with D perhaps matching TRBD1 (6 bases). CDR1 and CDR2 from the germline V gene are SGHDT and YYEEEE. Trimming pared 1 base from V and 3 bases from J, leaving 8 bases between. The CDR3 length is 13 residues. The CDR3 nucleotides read TGTGCCAGCAGCTTGCAGGGGCGCTACGAGCAGTACTTC. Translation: CASSLQGRYEQYF. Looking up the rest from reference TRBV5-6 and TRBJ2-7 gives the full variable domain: DAGVTQSPTHLIKTRGQQVTLRCSPKSGHDTVSWYQQALGQGPQFIFQYYEEEERQRGNFPDRFSGHQFPNYSSELNVNALLLGDSALYLCASSLQGRYEQYFGPGTRLTVT.

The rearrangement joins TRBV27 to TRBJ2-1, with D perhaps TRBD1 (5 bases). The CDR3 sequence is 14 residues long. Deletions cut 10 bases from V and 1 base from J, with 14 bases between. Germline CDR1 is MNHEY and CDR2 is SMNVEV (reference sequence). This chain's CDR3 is CATHWGRSYNEQFF. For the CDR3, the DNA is TGTGCCACCCACTGGGGCAGATCCTACAATGAGCAGTTCTTC.

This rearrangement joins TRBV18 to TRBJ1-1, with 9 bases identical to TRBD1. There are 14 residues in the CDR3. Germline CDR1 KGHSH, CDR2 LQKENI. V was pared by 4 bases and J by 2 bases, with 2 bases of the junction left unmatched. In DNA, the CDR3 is TGTGCCAGCTCACAGGGACAGGGAAACACTGAAGCTTTCTTT. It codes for CASSQGQGNTEAFF.

The CDR3 DNA follows: TGTGCCAGCAGCTACGCAGGGGGCACTGAAGCTTTCTTT. Encoded protein: CASSYAGGTEAFF. V usage is TRBV5-6 and J usage is TRBJ1-1; 7 bases are shared with TRBD1. This CDR3 is built from 13 residues. V lost 3 bases to trimming and J lost 4 bases; unmatched junction nucleotides: 3. Germline V gives CDR1 SGHDT, CDR2 YYEEEE.

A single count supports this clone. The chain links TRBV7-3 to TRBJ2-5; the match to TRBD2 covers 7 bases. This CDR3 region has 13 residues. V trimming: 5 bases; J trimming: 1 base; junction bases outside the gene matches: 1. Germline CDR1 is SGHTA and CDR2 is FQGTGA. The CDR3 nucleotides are TGTGCCAGCAGCCGGACTAGCCAAGAGACCCAGTACTTC. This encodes CASSRTSQETQYF.

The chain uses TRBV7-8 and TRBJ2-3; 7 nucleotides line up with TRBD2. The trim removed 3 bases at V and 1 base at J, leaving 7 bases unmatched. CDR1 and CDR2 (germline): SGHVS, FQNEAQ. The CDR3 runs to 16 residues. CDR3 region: CASSFLPTSGTDTQYF. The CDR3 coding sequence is TGTGCCAGCAGCTTTCTACCTACTAGCGGCACAGATACGCAGTATTTT.

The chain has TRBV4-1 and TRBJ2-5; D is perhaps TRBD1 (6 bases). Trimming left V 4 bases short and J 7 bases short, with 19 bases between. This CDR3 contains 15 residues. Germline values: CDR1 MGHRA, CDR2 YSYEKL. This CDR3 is CASSPRDTLGATQYF. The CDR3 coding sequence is TGCGCCAGCAGCCCTCGGGACACCCTAGGGGCGACCCAGTACTTC.

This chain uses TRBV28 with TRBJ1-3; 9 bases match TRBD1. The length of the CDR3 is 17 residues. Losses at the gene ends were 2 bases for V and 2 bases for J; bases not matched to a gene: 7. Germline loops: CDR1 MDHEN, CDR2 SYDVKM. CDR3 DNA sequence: TGTGCCAGCAGTTTACCCCGGGACAGGGAGACTGGAAACACCATATATTTT. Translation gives CASSLPRDRETGNTIYF.

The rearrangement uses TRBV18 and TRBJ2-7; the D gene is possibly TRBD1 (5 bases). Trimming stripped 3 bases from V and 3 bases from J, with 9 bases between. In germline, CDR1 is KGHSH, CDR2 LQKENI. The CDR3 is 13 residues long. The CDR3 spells CASSPGQIYEQYF. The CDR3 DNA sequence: TGTGCCAGCTCACCGGGGCAGATCTACGAGCAGTACTTC.

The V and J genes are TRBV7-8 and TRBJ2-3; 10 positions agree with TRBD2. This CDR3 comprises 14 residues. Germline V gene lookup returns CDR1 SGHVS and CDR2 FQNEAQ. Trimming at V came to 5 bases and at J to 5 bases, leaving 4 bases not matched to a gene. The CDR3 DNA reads TGTGCCAGCAGCCCTTCTAGCGGGAGAGATACGCAGTATTTT. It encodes CASSPSSGRDTQYF.

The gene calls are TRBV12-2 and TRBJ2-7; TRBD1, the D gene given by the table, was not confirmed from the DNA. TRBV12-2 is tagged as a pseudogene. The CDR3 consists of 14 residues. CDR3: CASRSQGISYEQYF. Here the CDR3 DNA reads TGTGCAAGTCGCTCCCAGGGGATCTCCTACGAGCAGTACTTC.

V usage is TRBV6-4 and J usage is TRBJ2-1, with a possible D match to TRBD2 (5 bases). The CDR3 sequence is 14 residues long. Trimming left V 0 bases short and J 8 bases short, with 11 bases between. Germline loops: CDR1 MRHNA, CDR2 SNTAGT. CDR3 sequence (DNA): TGTGCCAGCAGTGACTCTGGACTCCCGTATGAGCAGTTCTTC. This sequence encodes CASSDSGLPYEQFF.

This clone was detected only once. CDR3 residues: CATAPRELGYTF. CDR3 bases: TGTGCCACCGCGCCAAGAGAGCTTGGCTACACCTTC. The gene calls are TRBV18 and TRBJ1-2; D is undetermined. This CDR3 spans 12 amino acids. Germline V gene data show CDR1 as KGHSH and CDR2 as LQKENI. The ends were cut back, 10 bases at V and 7 bases at J, with 16 bases in the middle.

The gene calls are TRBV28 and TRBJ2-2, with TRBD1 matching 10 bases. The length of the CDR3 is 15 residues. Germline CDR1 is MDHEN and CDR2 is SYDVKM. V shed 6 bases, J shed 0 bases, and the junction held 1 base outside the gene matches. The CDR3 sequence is CASSGQGANTGELFF. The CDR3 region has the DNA TGTGCCAGCAGCGGACAGGGGGCGAACACCGGGGAGCTGTTTTTT.

The CDR3 here is CASSSRTGRSHEQYF. Written as DNA, the CDR3 is TGTGCCAGCAGTTCCAGGACAGGGAGGTCCCACGAGCAGTACTTC. The rearrangement links TRBV6-5 to TRBJ2-7; 8 bases line up with TRBD1. The length of the CDR3 is 15 residues. Germline CDR1 is MNHEY and CDR2 is SVGAGI. V lost 4 bases to trimming and J lost 5 bases; unmatched junction nucleotides: 10.

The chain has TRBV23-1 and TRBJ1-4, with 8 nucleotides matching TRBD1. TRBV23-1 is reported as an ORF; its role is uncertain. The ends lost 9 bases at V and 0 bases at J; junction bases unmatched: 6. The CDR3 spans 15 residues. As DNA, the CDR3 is TGCGCCAGGGGGGACAGGTTTTCAACTAATGAAAAACTGTTTTTT. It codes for CARGDRFSTNEKLFF.

In DNA, the CDR3 is TGTGCCACCAGCATAGACAGGGACGGGGAGCTGTTTTTT. Translated: CATSIDRDGELFF. The V and J genes are TRBV15 and TRBJ2-2, with 7 bases lining up with TRBD1. The CDR3 is 13 residues long. The germline CDR1 and CDR2 sequences are LNHNV and YYDKDF (reference sequence). V lost 4 bases and J lost 7; bases outside the gene matches: 3.